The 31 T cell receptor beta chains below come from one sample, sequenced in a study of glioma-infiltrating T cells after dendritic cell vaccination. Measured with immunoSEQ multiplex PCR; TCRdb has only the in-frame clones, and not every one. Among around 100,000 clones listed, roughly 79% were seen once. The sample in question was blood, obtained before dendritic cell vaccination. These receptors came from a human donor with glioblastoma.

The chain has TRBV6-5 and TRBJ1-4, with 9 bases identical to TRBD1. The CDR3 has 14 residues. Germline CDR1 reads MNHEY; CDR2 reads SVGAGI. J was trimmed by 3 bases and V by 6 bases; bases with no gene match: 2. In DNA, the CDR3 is TGTGCCAGCAGACGGACAGGGGCTAATGAAAAACTGTTTTTT. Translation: CASRRTGANEKLFF.

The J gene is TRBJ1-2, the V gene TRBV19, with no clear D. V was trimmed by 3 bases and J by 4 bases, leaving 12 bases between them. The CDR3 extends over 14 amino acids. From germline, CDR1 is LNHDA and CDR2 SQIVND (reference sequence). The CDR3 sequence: CASSIAGPSYGYTF. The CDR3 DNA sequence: TGTGCCAGTAGTATCGCGGGTCCGAGCTATGGCTACACCTTC.

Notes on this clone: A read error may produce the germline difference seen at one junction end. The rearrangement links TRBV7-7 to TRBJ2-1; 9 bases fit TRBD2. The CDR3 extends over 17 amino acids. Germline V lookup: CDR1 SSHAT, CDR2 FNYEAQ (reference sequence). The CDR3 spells CASSLGAGRGGYNEQFF. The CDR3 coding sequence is TGTGCTAGCAGCTTAGGGGCTGGGCGGGGGGGCTACAATGAGCAGTTCTTC.

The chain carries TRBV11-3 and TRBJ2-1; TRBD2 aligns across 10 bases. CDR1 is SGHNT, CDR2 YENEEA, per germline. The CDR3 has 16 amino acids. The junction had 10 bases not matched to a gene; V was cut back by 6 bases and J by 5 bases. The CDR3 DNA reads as TGTGCCAGCAGAGAGCGGGGGGGCTCTCTTAACAATGAGCAGTTCTTC. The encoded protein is CASRERGGSLNNEQFF.

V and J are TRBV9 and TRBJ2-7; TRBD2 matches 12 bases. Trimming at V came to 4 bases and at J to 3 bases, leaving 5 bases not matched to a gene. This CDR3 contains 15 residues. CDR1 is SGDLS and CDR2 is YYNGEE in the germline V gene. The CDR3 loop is CASSPRTSGVYEQYF. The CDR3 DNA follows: TGTGCCAGCAGCCCTCGGACTAGCGGGGTCTACGAGCAGTACTTC.

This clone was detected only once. In DNA, the CDR3 is TGTGCCAGCAGCTTTTCGGGGTCTAATTCACCCCTCCACTTT. Translated, it gives CASSFSGSNSPLHF. This sequence joins TRBV7-2 and TRBJ1-6, with D hard to call. V gave up 3 bases and J gave up 6 bases, with 9 bases separating them. This CDR3 is built from 14 residues. Germline V lookup: CDR1 SGHTA, CDR2 FQGNSA.

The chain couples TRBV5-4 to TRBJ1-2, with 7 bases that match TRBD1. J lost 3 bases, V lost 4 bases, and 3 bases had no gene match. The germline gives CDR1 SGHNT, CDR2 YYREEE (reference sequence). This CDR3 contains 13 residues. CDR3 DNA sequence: TGTGCCAGCAGCGACAGGGTCGACTATGGCTACACCTTC. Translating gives CASSDRVDYGYTF. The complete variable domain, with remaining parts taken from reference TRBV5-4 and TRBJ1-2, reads ETGVTQSPTHLIKTRGQQVTLRCSSQSGHNTVSWYQQALGQGPQFIFQYYREEENGRGNFPPRFSGLQFPNYSSELNVNALELDDSALYLCASSDRVDYGYTFGSGTRLTVV.

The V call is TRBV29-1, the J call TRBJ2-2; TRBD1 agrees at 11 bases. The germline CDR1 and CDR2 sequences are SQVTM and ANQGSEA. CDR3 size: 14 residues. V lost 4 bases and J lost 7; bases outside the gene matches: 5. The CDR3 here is CSVGRTGGGGELFF. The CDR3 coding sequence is TGCAGCGTTGGTAGGACAGGGGGCGGCGGGGAGCTGTTTTTT.

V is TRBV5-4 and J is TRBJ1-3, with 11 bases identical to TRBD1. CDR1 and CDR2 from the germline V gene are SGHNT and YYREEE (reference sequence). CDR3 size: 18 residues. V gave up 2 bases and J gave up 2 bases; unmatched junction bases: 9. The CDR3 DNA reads TGTGCCAGCAGCTTCTCCGGGACAGGGGGGAATGCTGGAAACACCATATATTTT. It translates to CASSFSGTGGNAGNTIYF.

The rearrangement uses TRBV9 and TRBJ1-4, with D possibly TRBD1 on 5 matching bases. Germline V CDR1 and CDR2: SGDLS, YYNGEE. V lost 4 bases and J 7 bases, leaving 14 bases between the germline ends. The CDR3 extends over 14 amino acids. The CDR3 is CASSPRGRGEKLFF. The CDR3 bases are TGTGCCAGCAGCCCGCGCGGAAGGGGTGAAAAACTGTTTTTT.

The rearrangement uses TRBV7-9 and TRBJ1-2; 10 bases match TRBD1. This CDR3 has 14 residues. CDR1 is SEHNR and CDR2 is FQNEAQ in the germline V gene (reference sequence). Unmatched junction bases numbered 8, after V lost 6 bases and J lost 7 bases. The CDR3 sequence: CASRPTGGLGGYTF. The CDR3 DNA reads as TGTGCCAGCAGACCGACAGGGGGCTTGGGTGGCTACACCTTC.

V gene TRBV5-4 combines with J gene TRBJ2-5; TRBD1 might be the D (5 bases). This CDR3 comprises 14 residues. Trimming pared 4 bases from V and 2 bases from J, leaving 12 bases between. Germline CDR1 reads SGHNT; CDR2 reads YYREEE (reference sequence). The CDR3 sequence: CASSPRTHQETQYF. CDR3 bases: TGTGCCAGCAGCCCTAGGACACATCAAGAGACCCAGTACTTC.

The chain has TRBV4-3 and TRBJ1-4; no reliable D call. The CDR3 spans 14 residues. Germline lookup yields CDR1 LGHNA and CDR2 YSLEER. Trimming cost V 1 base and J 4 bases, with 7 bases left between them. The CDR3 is CASSQGGFNEKLFF. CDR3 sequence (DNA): TGCGCCAGCAGCCAAGGAGGATTTAATGAAAAACTGTTTTTT.

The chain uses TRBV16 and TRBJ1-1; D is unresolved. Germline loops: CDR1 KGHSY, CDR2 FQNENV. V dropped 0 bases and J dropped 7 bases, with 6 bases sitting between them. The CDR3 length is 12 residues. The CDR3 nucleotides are TGTGCCAGCAGCCAATCAACAGATGAAGCTTTCTTT. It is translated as CASSQSTDEAFF.

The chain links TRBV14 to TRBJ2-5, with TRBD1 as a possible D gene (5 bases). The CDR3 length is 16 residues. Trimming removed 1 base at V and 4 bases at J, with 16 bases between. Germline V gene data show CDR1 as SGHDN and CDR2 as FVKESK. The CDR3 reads CASSQGLGRVSETQYF. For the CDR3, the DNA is TGTGCCAGCAGCCAAGGGCTGGGCAGGGTATCAGAGACCCAGTACTTC.

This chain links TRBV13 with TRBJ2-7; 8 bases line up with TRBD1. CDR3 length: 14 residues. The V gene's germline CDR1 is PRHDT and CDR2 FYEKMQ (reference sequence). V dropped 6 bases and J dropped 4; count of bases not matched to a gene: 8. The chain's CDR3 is CASRLSGGGYEQYF. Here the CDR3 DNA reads TGTGCCAGCAGGCTGTCAGGGGGCGGGTACGAGCAGTACTTC.

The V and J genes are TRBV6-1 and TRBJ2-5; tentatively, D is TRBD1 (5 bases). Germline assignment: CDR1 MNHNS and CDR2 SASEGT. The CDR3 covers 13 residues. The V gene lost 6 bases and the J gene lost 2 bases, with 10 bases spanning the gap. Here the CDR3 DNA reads TGTGCCAGCAGATGGGCAGGGCAAGAGACCCAGTACTTC. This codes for CASRWAGQETQYF.

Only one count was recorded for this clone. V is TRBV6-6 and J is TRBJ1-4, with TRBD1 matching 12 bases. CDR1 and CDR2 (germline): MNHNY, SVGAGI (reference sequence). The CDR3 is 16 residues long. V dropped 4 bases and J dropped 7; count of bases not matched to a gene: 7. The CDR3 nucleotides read TGTGCCAGCAGTTGGGACTCGGGACAGGGGGCTGAAAAACTGTTTTTT. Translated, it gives CASSWDSGQGAEKLFF.

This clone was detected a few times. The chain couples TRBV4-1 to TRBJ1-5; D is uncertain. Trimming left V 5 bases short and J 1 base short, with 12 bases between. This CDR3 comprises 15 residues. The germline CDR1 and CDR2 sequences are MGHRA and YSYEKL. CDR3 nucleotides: TGCGCCAGCAGCTTGGCAGCGGAGAGCAATCAGCCCCAGCATTTT. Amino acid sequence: CASSLAAESNQPQHF.

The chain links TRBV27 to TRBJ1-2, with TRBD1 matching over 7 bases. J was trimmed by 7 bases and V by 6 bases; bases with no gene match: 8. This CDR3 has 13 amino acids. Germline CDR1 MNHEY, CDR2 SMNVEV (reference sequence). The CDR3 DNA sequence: TGTGCCAGCAGCTATGACAGGGCGGCTGGCTACACCTTC. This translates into CASSYDRAAGYTF.

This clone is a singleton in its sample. CDR3 sequence: CASSSLTSGGAVEQFF. CDR3 bases: TGTGCCAGCAGCTCCCTGACTAGCGGGGGGGCCGTTGAGCAGTTCTTC. The rearrangement uses TRBV11-2 and TRBJ2-1, with 14 positions matching TRBD2. Trimming cost V 4 bases and J 9 bases; bases outside gene matches: 8. Germline loops: CDR1 SGHAT, CDR2 FQNNGV. The CDR3 length is 16 residues.

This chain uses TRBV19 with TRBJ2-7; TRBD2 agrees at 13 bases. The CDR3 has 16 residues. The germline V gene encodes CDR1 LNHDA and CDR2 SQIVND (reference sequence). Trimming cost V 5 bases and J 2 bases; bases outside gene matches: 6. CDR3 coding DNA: TGTGCCAGTAGTCCAAGACTAGCGGGGGGTCCCTACGAGCAGTACTTC. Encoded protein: CASSPRLAGGPYEQYF.

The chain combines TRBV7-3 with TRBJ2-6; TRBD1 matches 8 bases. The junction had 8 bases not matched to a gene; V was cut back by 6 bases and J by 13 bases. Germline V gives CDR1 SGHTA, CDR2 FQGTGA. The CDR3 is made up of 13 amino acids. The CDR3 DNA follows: TGTGCCAGCAGTGTCGGACAGGGTTTGGTCCTGACTTTC. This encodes CASSVGQGLVLTF.

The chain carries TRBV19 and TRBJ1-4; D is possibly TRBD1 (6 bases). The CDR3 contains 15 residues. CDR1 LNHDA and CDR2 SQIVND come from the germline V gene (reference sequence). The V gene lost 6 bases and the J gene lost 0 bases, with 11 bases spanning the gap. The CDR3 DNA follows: TGTGCCAGTAGGAACAGGGATGCAACTAATGAAAAACTGTTTTTT. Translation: CASRNRDATNEKLFF.

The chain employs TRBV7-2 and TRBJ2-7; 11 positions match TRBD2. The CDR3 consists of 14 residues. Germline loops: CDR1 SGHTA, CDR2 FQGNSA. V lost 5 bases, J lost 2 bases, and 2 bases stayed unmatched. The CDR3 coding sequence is TGTGCCAGCAGCCTTAGCGGGGGGGCCTACGAGCAGTACTTC. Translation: CASSLSGGAYEQYF.

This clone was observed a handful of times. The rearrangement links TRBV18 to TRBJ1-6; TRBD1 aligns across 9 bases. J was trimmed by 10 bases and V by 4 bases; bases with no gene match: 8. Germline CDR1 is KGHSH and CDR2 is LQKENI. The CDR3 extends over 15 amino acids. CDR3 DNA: TGTGCCAGCTCACAGCCGGGACAGGGAATCTCACCCCTCCACTTT. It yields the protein CASSQPGQGISPLHF. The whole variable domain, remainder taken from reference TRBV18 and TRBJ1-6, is NAGVMQNPRHLVRRRGQEARLRCSPMKGHSHVYWYRQLPEEGLKFMVYLQKENIIDESGMPKERFSAEFPKEGPSILRIQQVVRGDSAAYFCASSQPGQGISPLHFGNGTRLTVT.

CDR3 region: CASSGSGPDTQYF. CDR3 sequence (DNA): TGCGCCAGCAGTGGATCAGGCCCAGATACGCAGTATTTT. The V call is TRBV10-1, the J call TRBJ2-3; D not certain. The CDR3 is 13 amino acids. V was cut by 4 bases and J by 4 bases, with 9 bases left in between. The V gene's germline CDR1 is WNHNN and CDR2 SYGVQD (reference sequence).

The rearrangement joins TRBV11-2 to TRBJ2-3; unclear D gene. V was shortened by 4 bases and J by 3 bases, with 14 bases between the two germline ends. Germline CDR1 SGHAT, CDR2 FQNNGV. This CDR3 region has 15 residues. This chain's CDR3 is CASSSAYVGTDTQYF. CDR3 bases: TGTGCCAGCAGCTCCGCCTACGTTGGTACAGATACGCAGTATTTT.

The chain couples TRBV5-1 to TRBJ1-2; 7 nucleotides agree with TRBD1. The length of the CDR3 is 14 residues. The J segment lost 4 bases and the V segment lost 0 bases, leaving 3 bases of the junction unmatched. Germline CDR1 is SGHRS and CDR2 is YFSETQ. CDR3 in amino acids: CASSLESGGYGYTF. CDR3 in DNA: TGCGCCAGCAGCTTGGAATCAGGGGGCTATGGCTACACCTTC.

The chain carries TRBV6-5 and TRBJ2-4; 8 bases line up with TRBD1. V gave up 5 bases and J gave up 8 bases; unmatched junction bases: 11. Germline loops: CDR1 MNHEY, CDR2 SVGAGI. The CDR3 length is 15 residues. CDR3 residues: CASSLGTGHGDIQYF. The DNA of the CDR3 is TGTGCCAGCAGTCTCGGGACAGGCCACGGAGACATTCAGTACTTC.

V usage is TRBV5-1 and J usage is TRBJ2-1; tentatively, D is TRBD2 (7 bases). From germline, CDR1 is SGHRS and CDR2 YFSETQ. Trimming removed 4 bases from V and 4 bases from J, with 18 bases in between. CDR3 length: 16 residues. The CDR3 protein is CASSLLTGGKYNEQFF. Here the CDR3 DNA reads TGCGCCAGCAGCCTGCTTACGGGGGGCAAATACAATGAGCAGTTCTTC.